This T cell receptor (beta chain) was obtained from a study of blood T cell repertoires in COVID-19. About the research overall: Samples representing acute and convalescent COVID-19 were sourced from the United States, Italy and Spain. PBMCs, B-cell-depleted T cells, or T cells were the source of the cDNA or gDNA that made up the material.

Generated by immunoSEQ multiplex PCR, the TCRdb table keeps only in-frame clones and is missing some. The data hold about 90,000 clones, with approximately 75% observed a single time. Sequenced input: peripheral blood. The clonotype comes from a human donor in a cohort sampled during active COVID-19.

CDR3 region: CASSPRTGDYYNSPLHF. CDR3 DNA: TGTGCCAGTAGTCCCCGGACGGGGGATTACTATAATTCACCCCTCCACTTT. This chain links TRBV19 with TRBJ1-6; the D gene is possibly TRBD1 (5 bases). CDR1 is LNHDA, CDR2 SQIVND, per germline (reference sequence). The CDR3 sequence is 17 residues long. Trimming pared 5 bases from V and 3 bases from J, leaving 17 bases between.